The rows below give T cell receptor beta chains drawn from one sample of a study of post-analysis software for immune sequencing data. TCRdb re-derived calls from the PCR reads in MiXCR, one entry per CDR3 protein. Seen here are roughly 650,000 distinct CDR3 sequences, more than 50% observed once, and the top ten hold approximately 10%. The sample comprised blood. Receptor source: a girl aged 2 to 9 with multiple sclerosis. Each CDR3 is given with its conserved first and last residue. The D gene is left open where the match is weak. For some rows the clone size is stated as once, few or many, or as a class when expanded; others skip it.

v_gene: TRBV29-1
j_gene: TRBJ2-1
abundance: few
d_gene: NA
CDR3nt: TGCAGCGTTGATTTTGGTTCCGTGGCGGGAAATGAGCAGTTCTTC
CDR3aa: CSVDFGSVAGNEQFF

v_gene: TRBV27
j_gene: TRBJ2-5
abundance: NA
d_gene: NA
CDR3nt: TGTGCCAGTATGAGGGGCAGACTCCAAGAGACCCAGTACTTC
CDR3aa: CASMRGRLQETQYF

v_gene: TRBV7-2
j_gene: TRBJ2-1
abundance: NA
d_gene: NA
CDR3nt: TGTGCCAGCAGCTTAGAATCCGGGGCTCTCTACAATGAGCAGTTCTTC
CDR3aa: CASSLESGALYNEQFF

v_gene: TRBV3-1
j_gene: TRBJ2-3
abundance: NA
d_gene: TRBD1
CDR3nt: TGTGCCAGCAGCCAAGAAGGACAGGAGAACACAGATACGCAGTATTTT
CDR3aa: CASSQEGQENTDTQYF

v_gene: TRBV5-1
j_gene: TRBJ2-1
abundance: NA
d_gene: TRBD2
CDR3nt: TGCGCCAGCAGCTTGAATAGGCTAGCGGGGGGGCGTGGTGAGCAGTTCTTC
CDR3aa: CASSLNRLAGGRGEQFF

v_gene: TRBV20-1
j_gene: TRBJ2-3
abundance: NA
d_gene: TRBD1
CDR3nt: TGCAGTGCTGCCGGTCAGGGGGCTGCTCACGTAGATACGCAGTATTTT
CDR3aa: CSAAGQGAAHVDTQYF

v_gene: TRBV10-3
j_gene: TRBJ1-1
abundance: NA
d_gene: NA
CDR3nt: TGTGCCATCAGTGACAGAGGGAGAGCGAACACTGAAGCTTTCTTT
CDR3aa: CAISDRGRANTEAFF

v_gene: TRBV7-2
j_gene: TRBJ1-4
abundance: NA
d_gene: TRBD1
CDR3nt: TGTGCCAGCAGCTCCACGGACAGGGTCGGTGAAAAACTGTTTTTT
CDR3aa: CASSSTDRVGEKLFF

v_gene: TRBV6-2/TRBV6-3
j_gene: TRBJ2-7
abundance: NA
d_gene: NA
CDR3nt: TGTGCCAGCAGTTACCGCGACGGGATTTGGGAGCAGTACTTC
CDR3aa: CASSYRDGIWEQYF

v_gene: TRBV10-3
j_gene: TRBJ2-7
abundance: few
d_gene: NA
CDR3nt: TGTGCCATCAGTGTGACGGATTACGAGCAGTACTTC
CDR3aa: CAISVTDYEQYF

v_gene: TRBV5-1
j_gene: TRBJ2-1
abundance: NA
d_gene: TRBD2
CDR3nt: TGCGCCAGCAGCCCCCGACTAGCGGGGGGGCCTATCGATGAGCAGTTCTTC
CDR3aa: CASSPRLAGGPIDEQFF

v_gene: TRBV4-1
j_gene: TRBJ2-7
abundance: NA
d_gene: NA
CDR3nt: TGCGCCAGCAGCCAAGTACGGGCAGAATCCTACGAGCAGTACTTC
CDR3aa: CASSQVRAESYEQYF

v_gene: TRBV12-5
j_gene: TRBJ1-2
abundance: few
d_gene: TRBD1
CDR3nt: TGTGCTAGTGGTTTGGCCGGGACAGCACAAAACTATGGCTACACCTTC
CDR3aa: CASGLAGTAQNYGYTF

v_gene: TRBV7-9
j_gene: TRBJ1-5
abundance: NA
d_gene: NA
CDR3nt: TGTGCCAGCAGCGGTAAGATAAAGGGTAATGGGAGCAATCAGCCCCAGCATTTT
CDR3aa: CASSGKIKGNGSNQPQHF

v_gene: TRBV20-1
j_gene: TRBJ1-2
abundance: few
d_gene: TRBD1
CDR3nt: TGCAGTGCTAGAGGCGACAGGGGGGATGGCTACACCTTC
CDR3aa: CSARGDRGDGYTF

v_gene: TRBV21-1
j_gene: TRBJ1-5
abundance: NA
d_gene: NA
CDR3nt: TGTGCCAGCCGCGTACCTAGGGGCCCCACAAGGGGCAATCAGCCCCAGCATTTT
CDR3aa: CASRVPRGPTRGNQPQHF

v_gene: TRBV7-2
j_gene: TRBJ1-2
abundance: NA
d_gene: NA
CDR3nt: TGTGCCAGCACCCAGGGGAGGGATTATGGAGGCTACACCTTC
CDR3aa: CASTQGRDYGGYTF

v_gene: TRBV19
j_gene: TRBJ2-5
abundance: NA
d_gene: NA
CDR3nt: TGTGCCAGTAGTGGGGGCTTACGGCAAGAGACCCAGTACTTC
CDR3aa: CASSGGLRQETQYF

v_gene: TRBV21-1
j_gene: TRBJ2-5
abundance: NA
d_gene: NA
CDR3nt: TGTGCCAGCAGCAAACGAGGGAGTGGAGAGACCCAGTACTTC
CDR3aa: CASSKRGSGETQYF

v_gene: TRBV5-1
j_gene: TRBJ2-5
abundance: NA
d_gene: TRBD2
CDR3nt: TGCGCCAGCCTCACGGGAGGCTCGAATATCCGATTCCAAGAGACCCAGTACTTC
CDR3aa: CASLTGGSNIRFQETQYF

v_gene: TRBV6-6
j_gene: TRBJ1-4
abundance: NA
d_gene: NA
CDR3nt: TGTGCCAGCAGGGGCAGGGCCGGTCAAAAACTGTTTTTT
CDR3aa: CASRGRAGQKLFF

v_gene: TRBV24-1
j_gene: TRBJ2-1
abundance: few
d_gene: TRBD1
CDR3nt: TGTGCCACCAGTGATTTGGGACAGGAAAACAATGAGCAGTTCTTC
CDR3aa: CATSDLGQENNEQFF

v_gene: TRBV2
j_gene: TRBJ1-1
abundance: NA
d_gene: NA
CDR3nt: TGTGCCAGCAGGCCCCTCCAAGGTGGAGGGGGGACTGAAGCTTTCTTT
CDR3aa: CASRPLQGGGGTEAFF

v_gene: TRBV7-2
j_gene: TRBJ1-1
abundance: NA
d_gene: NA
CDR3nt: TGTGCCAGCAGCTCACAGGGAGCGGATGAAGCTTTCTTT
CDR3aa: CASSSQGADEAFF

v_gene: TRBV14
j_gene: TRBJ1-2
abundance: NA
d_gene: NA
CDR3nt: TGTGCCAGCAGCCAAGATCTTAGGACCGATGGCTACACCTTC
CDR3aa: CASSQDLRTDGYTF

v_gene: TRBV3-1
j_gene: TRBJ2-1
abundance: NA
d_gene: NA
CDR3nt: TGTGCCAGCAGCACGACAGACTACAATGAGCAGTTCTTC
CDR3aa: CASSTTDYNEQFF

v_gene: TRBV20-1
j_gene: TRBJ2-5
abundance: NA
d_gene: TRBD2
CDR3nt: TGCAGTGCTAGAGAAGGGGCTAGCGGGCAAGAGACCCAGTACTTC
CDR3aa: CSAREGASGQETQYF

v_gene: TRBV12-3/TRBV12-4
j_gene: TRBJ1-2
abundance: NA
d_gene: NA
CDR3nt: TGTGCCAGCAGGGTAGGGAGTGATGGCTACACCTTC
CDR3aa: CASRVGSDGYTF

v_gene: TRBV6-4
j_gene: TRBJ2-1
abundance: NA
d_gene: NA
CDR3nt: TGTGCCAGCAGTGACTCGACTGATGAGCAGTTCTTC
CDR3aa: CASSDSTDEQFF

v_gene: TRBV4-2
j_gene: TRBJ2-7
abundance: NA
d_gene: TRBD2
CDR3nt: TGTGCCAGCAGCCAAGAACTGCGCGGGACTAGCTACGAGCAGTACTTC
CDR3aa: CASSQELRGTSYEQYF

v_gene: TRBV3-1
j_gene: TRBJ1-2
abundance: NA
d_gene: NA
CDR3nt: TGTGCCGGCAGCCCCCAGGAGGACTATGGCTACACCTTC
CDR3aa: CAGSPQEDYGYTF

v_gene: TRBV7-9
j_gene: TRBJ1-2
abundance: NA
d_gene: TRBD1
CDR3nt: TGTGCCAGCCTGTCAGGGGGCCGATATGGCTACACCTTC
CDR3aa: CASLSGGRYGYTF

v_gene: TRBV20-1
j_gene: TRBJ2-7
abundance: once
d_gene: TRBD2
CDR3nt: TGCAGTGCTAGCTTGGGACTAGCGGGAGGCAATGAGCAGTACTTC
CDR3aa: CSASLGLAGGNEQYF

v_gene: TRBV4-1
j_gene: TRBJ1-1
abundance: NA
d_gene: NA
CDR3nt: TGCGCCAGCAGCCACCAGGGAGGGGACACTGAAGCTTTCTTT
CDR3aa: CASSHQGGDTEAFF

v_gene: TRBV29-1
j_gene: TRBJ1-1
abundance: NA
d_gene: NA
CDR3nt: TGCAGCGTCGAGACCGGGATCACTGAAGCTTTCTTT
CDR3aa: CSVETGITEAFF

v_gene: TRBV29-1
j_gene: TRBJ2-1
abundance: NA
d_gene: TRBD2
CDR3nt: TGCAGCGTTGAGGGAGGGAACAATGAGCAGTTCTTC
CDR3aa: CSVEGGNNEQFF

v_gene: TRBV24-1
j_gene: TRBJ2-3
abundance: NA
d_gene: NA
CDR3nt: TGTGCCACCAGTGATTTCGGCAGCCGCACAGATACGCAGTATTTT
CDR3aa: CATSDFGSRTDTQYF

v_gene: TRBV7-2
j_gene: TRBJ2-3
abundance: NA
d_gene: TRBD2
CDR3nt: TGTGCCAGCGAGGCGGGGGGGCGGACAGATACGCAGTATTTT
CDR3aa: CASEAGGRTDTQYF

v_gene: TRBV4-3
j_gene: TRBJ2-3
abundance: NA
d_gene: NA
CDR3nt: TGCGCCAGCAGCCAAGATCAAGGGCCGGACTCTAGCACAGATACGCAGTATTTT
CDR3aa: CASSQDQGPDSSTDTQYF

v_gene: TRBV6-1
j_gene: TRBJ2-4
abundance: NA
d_gene: TRBD2
CDR3nt: TGTGCCAGCAGCAGGACTAGCGGGAGGGGTCTAATCATTCAGTACTTC
CDR3aa: CASSRTSGRGLIIQYF

v_gene: TRBV9
j_gene: TRBJ2-7
abundance: NA
d_gene: NA
CDR3nt: TGTGCCAACAGCGCAGGGCCATCTTCCTACGAGCAGTACTTC
CDR3aa: CANSAGPSSYEQYF

v_gene: TRBV6-1
j_gene: TRBJ1-5
abundance: few
d_gene: TRBD1
CDR3nt: TGTGCCAGCAGTGAAAGGGACAGGGCCAATCAGCCCCAGCATTTT
CDR3aa: CASSERDRANQPQHF

v_gene: TRBV9
j_gene: TRBJ2-1
abundance: NA
d_gene: TRBD2
CDR3nt: TGTGCCAGCAGCTTCCGCGGGGGGGGTTACAATGAGCAGTTCTTC
CDR3aa: CASSFRGGGYNEQFF

v_gene: TRBV20-1
j_gene: TRBJ2-1
abundance: NA
d_gene: NA
CDR3nt: TGCAGTGCTGAAGGCGGGGGCCGGAATGAGCAGTTCTTC
CDR3aa: CSAEGGGRNEQFF

v_gene: TRBV7-2
j_gene: TRBJ1-6
abundance: NA
d_gene: NA
CDR3nt: TGTGCCAGCAGCTTGGGTTTGGGGTTGGATTCACCCCTCCACTTT
CDR3aa: CASSLGLGLDSPLHF

v_gene: TRBV5-1
j_gene: TRBJ2-5
abundance: NA
d_gene: NA
CDR3nt: TGCGCCAGCAGCTTGGAACCACTTGGGGAGACCCAGTACTTC
CDR3aa: CASSLEPLGETQYF

v_gene: TRBV2
j_gene: TRBJ1-1
abundance: NA
d_gene: NA
CDR3nt: TGTGCCACCCAGGGTAGGCCAAACACTGAAGCTTTCTTT
CDR3aa: CATQGRPNTEAFF

v_gene: TRBV20-1
j_gene: TRBJ2-3
abundance: NA
d_gene: NA
CDR3nt: TGCAGTGCTAGAGATCGGTTCGTACATACGCAGTATTTT
CDR3aa: CSARDRFVHTQYF

v_gene: TRBV15
j_gene: TRBJ2-7
abundance: few
d_gene: NA
CDR3nt: TGTGCCACCAGCAGAGGGGCCGGACCCTACGAGCAGTACTTC
CDR3aa: CATSRGAGPYEQYF

v_gene: TRBV5-1
j_gene: TRBJ2-1
abundance: NA
d_gene: TRBD2
CDR3nt: TGCGCCAGCAGCTCCCCGGGACTAGCGGGATACAATGAGCAGTTCTTC
CDR3aa: CASSSPGLAGYNEQFF

v_gene: TRBV20-1
j_gene: TRBJ1-2
abundance: NA
d_gene: TRBD1
CDR3nt: TGCAGTGCTAGGGACAGGGGAATATCTAACTATGGCTACACCTTC
CDR3aa: CSARDRGISNYGYTF

v_gene: TRBV20-1
j_gene: TRBJ2-5
abundance: NA
d_gene: NA
CDR3nt: TGCAGTGCTCAGAGGGCCAGCGAAGAGACCCAGTACTTC
CDR3aa: CSAQRASEETQYF

v_gene: TRBV27
j_gene: TRBJ1-2
abundance: NA
d_gene: NA
CDR3nt: TGTGCCAGTTCCGCCGCGGGGTCCTATGGCTACACCTTC
CDR3aa: CASSAAGSYGYTF

v_gene: TRBV27
j_gene: TRBJ2-7
abundance: NA
d_gene: TRBD1
CDR3nt: TGTGCCAGCAGTGAAGGGGACAGGGGCGCCTACGAGCAGTACTTC
CDR3aa: CASSEGDRGAYEQYF

v_gene: TRBV10-3
j_gene: TRBJ2-3
abundance: NA
d_gene: TRBD1
CDR3nt: TGTGCCATCAGTGAGCAGGGACAGGGGGCGGATACGCAGTATTTT
CDR3aa: CAISEQGQGADTQYF

v_gene: TRBV20-1
j_gene: TRBJ1-2
abundance: NA
d_gene: NA
CDR3nt: TGCAGTGCTGGTCAGGACGACCGCTATGGCTACACCTTC
CDR3aa: CSAGQDDRYGYTF